The 11 T cell receptor beta chains listed next were all sequenced from one sample in a study of regulatory T cells in long-lasting Graves disease. This sample's time point: persistent/refractory GD, antithyroid drugs over 5 years with positive TRAb. RNA extracted from PBMCs served as the sequencing template. TCR beta libraries were built with iRepertoire HTBI primers and Arm-PCR of CDR3 regions. A single record per CDR3 protein comes from TCRdb applying MiXCR to the multiplex PCR reads. Here the sample spans about 470,000 distinct CDR3 sequences, around a fifth being singletons. Sequencing used peripheral blood mononuclear cells (PBMCs), obtained when the disease was refractory, from a patient treated with antithyroid drugs. The source of these receptors is a female donor with Graves disease.

The CDR3 sequence is CASRLADLNTGELFF. In nucleotides, the CDR3 is TGTGCCAGCCGATTAGCGGACTTGAACACCGGGGAGCTGTTTTTT. V gene TRBV6-2 or TRBV6-3 combines with J gene TRBJ2-2; D is perhaps TRBD2 (6 bases). V was cut by 8 bases and J by 1 base, with 14 bases left in between. Germline CDR1 MNHEY, CDR2 SVGEGT. The CDR3 contains 15 residues.

This clonotype occurred many times. The J gene is TRBJ1-1, the V gene TRBV3-1, with D unclear. Deletions cut 1 base from V and 8 bases from J, with 5 bases between. Per the germline V gene, CDR1 is LGHDT and CDR2 is YNNKEL (reference sequence). There are 11 residues in the CDR3. The CDR3: CASSQGEEAFF. CDR3 nucleotides: TGTGCCAGCAGCCAAGGAGAAGAAGCTTTCTTT. Supplemented by reference TRBV3-1 and TRBJ1-1, the full variable domain reads DTAVSQTPKYLVTQMGNDKSIKCEQNLGHDTMYWYKQDSKKFLKIMFSYNNKELIINETVPNRFSPKSPDKAHLNLHINSLELGDSAVYFCASSQGEEAFFGQGTRLTVV.

The CDR3 DNA is TGTGCCAGTAGTATTACATCGGGTGCCTCCTACGAGCAGTACTTC. Translation: CASSITSGASYEQYF. V usage is TRBV19 and J usage is TRBJ2-7; D unclear. The V and J ends lost 3 bases and 0 bases respectively, with 12 bases between them. The CDR3 has 15 amino acids. Germline assignment: CDR1 LNHDA and CDR2 SQIVND (reference sequence).

This clonotype was counted many times. The chain has TRBV7-3 and TRBJ1-1; unclear D gene. In germline, CDR1 is SGHTA, CDR2 FQGTGA. V was pared by 3 bases and J by 0 bases, with 8 bases between. The CDR3 length is 14 residues. The CDR3: CASSLEGMNTEAFF. The CDR3 nucleotides are TGTGCCAGCAGCTTGGAGGGAATGAACACTGAAGCTTTCTTT.

This clonotype was counted a few times. The chain is built from TRBV6-1 and TRBJ2-5; TRBD1 is a possible D gene (6 bases). This CDR3 region has 13 residues. V lost 6 bases and J lost 5, with 13 bases in between. Germline CDR1 is MNHNS and CDR2 is SASEGT. The DNA for the CDR3 is TGTGCCAGCAGCCCCTACAGGGTGGAGACCCAGTACTTC. Its protein product is CASSPYRVETQYF.

In this sample, this clonotype turned up many times. This chain links TRBV28 with TRBJ2-7, with unresolved D. CDR1 is MDHEN, CDR2 SYDVKM, per germline. The CDR3 contains 15 residues. V was trimmed by 5 bases and J by 3 bases, leaving 17 bases between them. The CDR3 here is CASSPEINSIYEQYF. In nucleotides, the CDR3 is TGTGCCAGCAGTCCCGAGATAAATTCAATCTACGAGCAGTACTTC.

This clonotype was seen ten or more times. The gene calls are TRBV4-1 and TRBJ1-2; D not resolved. There are 11 residues in the CDR3. Germline lookup yields CDR1 MGHRA and CDR2 YSYEKL. The germline V and J ends were trimmed by 6 bases and 8 bases, with 10 bases remaining between them. CDR3: CASRGKDGYTF. The DNA for the CDR3 is TGCGCCAGCAGGGGAAAGGACGGCTACACCTTC.

The V call is TRBV29-1, the J call TRBJ2-5; unclear D gene. Germline assignment: CDR1 SQVTM and CDR2 ANQGSEA. The CDR3 loop spans 15 amino acids. V dropped 6 bases and J dropped 3 bases, with 20 bases sitting between them. CDR3 coding DNA: TGCAGCGTCTCACCTGCAGCATGGTTGGAAGAGACCCAGTACTTC. Translation: CSVSPAAWLEETQYF.

This clonotype was seen more than once but under ten times. J is TRBJ2-7 and V is TRBV10-3; 11 positions agree with TRBD2. The CDR3 is made up of 16 amino acids. The V gene end was trimmed by 4 bases and the J gene end by 3 bases; junction bases not matched to a gene: 8. The germline V gene encodes CDR1 ENHRY and CDR2 SYGVKD. As DNA, the CDR3 is TGTGCCATCAGTGTTACCGGGACTAGCGGTAGCTACGAGCAGTACTTC. The encoded protein is CAISVTGTSGSYEQYF.

The rearrangement links TRBV6-1 to TRBJ2-7, with D unclear. Germline V gene lookup returns CDR1 MNHNS and CDR2 SASEGT. V was cut by 2 bases and J by 4 bases, with 9 bases left in between. This CDR3 has 13 amino acids. For the CDR3, the DNA is TGTGCCAGCAGTGAACACCCTATATACGAGCAGTACTTC. It encodes CASSEHPIYEQYF.

This clonotype appeared many times. The chain couples TRBV28 to TRBJ1-1; the D is unclear. The CDR3 spans 14 residues. Trimming cost V 6 bases and J 2 bases, with 13 bases left between them. CDR1 and CDR2 from the germline V gene are MDHEN and SYDVKM. CDR3 sequence reads: CASSFRGSNTEAFF. Here the CDR3 DNA reads TGTGCCAGCAGCTTTCGCGGCAGTAACACTGAAGCTTTCTTT.